The 27 T cell receptor beta chains below come from one sample, sequenced in a study of T cell responses to AZD1222 COVID-19 vaccine (dated by TCRdb to about 2021). Libraries were constructed by the immunoSEQ multiplex PCR assay. This immuneACCESS table, as held by TCRdb, lists in-frame sequences with V and J called but not all clones. Of the missing ones, under half trace to an unresolved V gene in checked studies; the others have no known cause. The sample includes approximately 150,000 clones, with nearly 95% observed a single time. Clones ranked in the top ten supply approximately 5.4% of the sample. In light of the paper, this sample's time point label describes: baseline before first vaccination. The starting material was peripheral blood, obtained on day 0 of AZD1222 vaccination. These receptors were collected from an adult in good health.

The table lists this clone with a count of one. This chain uses TRBV4-1 with TRBJ1-2; perhaps TRBD1 as D (5 bases). Deletions cut 0 bases from V and 2 bases from J, with 13 bases between. CDR3 length equals 16 residues. The germline V gene encodes CDR1 MGHRA and CDR2 YSYEKL. DNA of the CDR3: TGCGCCAGCAGCCAAGATCAGGGCCGTCGAAACTATGGCTACACCTTC. Protein sequence: CASSQDQGRRNYGYTF.

This chain joins TRBV7-6 and TRBJ1-3, with a possible D match to TRBD1 (6 bases). This CDR3 has 16 amino acids. Germline V gene data show CDR1 as SGHVS and CDR2 as FNYEAQ. Trimming took 4 bases from V and 0 from J, leaving 13 bases between them. CDR3 sequence reads: CASSSPYRDSGNTIYF. CDR3 bases: TGTGCCAGCAGCTCGCCTTACAGGGACTCTGGAAACACCATATATTTT.

In DNA, the CDR3 is TGTGCCAGCAGTTTATCCGGGGCGAGGATAGTGGGCAATGAGCAGTTCTTC. Translating gives CASSLSGARIVGNEQFF. The chain carries TRBV27 and TRBJ2-1, with D perhaps matching TRBD1 or TRBD2 (5 bases each). Germline assignment: CDR1 MNHEY and CDR2 SMNVEV (reference sequence). The V and J ends lost 0 bases and 6 bases respectively, with 18 bases between them. The CDR3 is 17 residues long.

The J gene is TRBJ1-4, the V gene TRBV11-2; 7 bases map to TRBD1. This CDR3 has 18 amino acids. V trimming: 5 bases; J trimming: 2 bases; junction bases outside the gene matches: 14. CDR1 is SGHAT, CDR2 FQNNGV, per germline. The CDR3 nucleotides are TGTGCCAGCAGCACCCCCTACAGGGGCGGAGTGACTAATGAAAAACTGTTTTTT. This translates into CASSTPYRGGVTNEKLFF.

The chain employs TRBV7-2 and TRBJ2-1; 7 bases map to TRBD2. The V gene's germline CDR1 is SGHTA and CDR2 FQGNSA. This CDR3 spans 15 amino acids. Losses at the gene ends were 5 bases for V and 4 bases for J; bases not matched to a gene: 8. The CDR3 coding sequence is TGTGCCAGCAGCCAGCTAGCGGCCTCTTACAATGAGCAGTTCTTC. Translated, it gives CASSQLAASYNEQFF.

The genes are TRBV29-1 and TRBJ1-1; the D is unclear. The V end lost 2 bases, the J end lost 5 bases, and 3 bases lay between the germline ends. Germline V CDR1 and CDR2: SQVTM, ANQGSEA. CDR3 length: 10 residues. CDR3 amino acids: CSVEWTEAFF. The CDR3 DNA follows: TGCAGCGTTGAATGGACTGAAGCTTTCTTT. Full variable domain (remainder filled in from reference TRBV29-1 and TRBJ1-1): SAVISQKPSRDICQRGTSLTIQCQVDSQVTMMFWYRQQPGQSLTLIATANQGSEATYESGFVIDKFPISRPNLTFSTLTVSNMSPEDSSIYLCSVEWTEAFFGQGTRLTVV.

The CDR3 nucleotides read TGTGCCAGCCGGGCGGGAGCGGTCTACAATGAGCAGTTCTTC. It is translated as CASRAGAVYNEQFF. This rearrangement joins TRBV2 to TRBJ2-1; 7 positions agree with TRBD2. After removal of 8 bases from V and 3 bases from J, the junction contained 7 bases not matched to a gene. Germline loops: CDR1 SNHLY, CDR2 FYNNEI. This CDR3 has 14 amino acids.

CDR3 bases: TGTGCCAGCTCACTCGACAGGGGGAATGAAAAACTGTTTTTT. The encoded protein is CASSLDRGNEKLFF. The chain employs TRBV18 and TRBJ1-4; 9 bases are a match to TRBD1. CDR1 is KGHSH, CDR2 LQKENI, per germline. CDR3 size: 14 residues. Losses at the gene ends were 4 bases for V and 5 bases for J; bases not matched to a gene: 2.

This chain uses TRBV5-4 with TRBJ2-3, with a weak D call TRBD1 (5 bases). V was trimmed by 4 bases and J by 0 bases, leaving 12 bases between them. The CDR3 runs to 15 residues. CDR1 SGHNT and CDR2 YYREEE come from the germline V gene (reference sequence). CDR3 sequence (DNA): TGTGCCAGCAGCAAACAGGTAGCTAGCACAGATACGCAGTATTTT. The encoded protein is CASSKQVASTDTQYF.

V gene TRBV19 combines with J gene TRBJ2-6; perhaps TRBD2 as D (6 bases). CDR1 and CDR2 from the germline V gene are LNHDA and SQIVND (reference sequence). CDR3 length: 17 residues. Trimming took off 3 bases at V and 3 bases at J, with 15 bases between the two ends. CDR3 nucleotides: TGTGCCAGTAGTATCCATGCGGGGTTGAGTGGGGCCAACGTCCTGACTTTC. Encoded protein: CASSIHAGLSGANVLTF.

The CDR3 loop is CASTTSGRSEQYF. The CDR3 DNA sequence: TGTGCCAGCACAACTAGCGGGAGGAGCGAGCAGTACTTC. The chain employs TRBV27 and TRBJ2-7; 12 bases are a match to TRBD2. This CDR3 contains 13 residues. From germline, CDR1 is MNHEY and CDR2 SMNVEV (reference sequence). V shed 7 bases, J shed 6 bases, and the junction held 4 bases outside the gene matches.

CDR3 region: CASSLADEAFF. CDR3 nucleotide sequence: TGTGCCAGCAGTTTAGCCGATGAAGCTTTCTTT. V gene TRBV28 combines with J gene TRBJ1-1; D not resolved. The V end was cut by 2 bases, the J end by 7 bases, with 5 bases between. CDR3 length: 11 residues. Looked up from germline, CDR1 is MDHEN and CDR2 is SYDVKM. Combining the CDR3 with reference TRBV28 and TRBJ1-1 gives the whole variable domain DVKVTQSSRYLVKRTGEKVFLECVQDMDHENMFWYRQDPGLGLRLIYFSYDVKMKEKGDIPEGYSVSREKKERFSLILESASTNQTSMYLCASSLADEAFFGQGTRLTVV.

This chain connects TRBV4-1 to TRBJ2-1; 11 bases align to TRBD2. J was trimmed by 13 bases and V by 0 bases; bases with no gene match: 2. CDR3 length equals 13 residues. Germline lookup yields CDR1 MGHRA and CDR2 YSYEKL. The CDR3 DNA reads as TGCGCCAGCAGCCAAGAGGGACTAGCGGATCAGTTCTTC. This gives the protein CASSQEGLADQFF.

The chain combines TRBV19 with TRBJ1-1, with unresolved D. This CDR3 is built from 11 residues. Germline V gene lookup returns CDR1 LNHDA and CDR2 SQIVND (reference sequence). V was trimmed by 7 bases and J by 4 bases, leaving 7 bases between them. The CDR3 is CASIGVTEAFF. In nucleotides, the CDR3 is TGTGCCAGTATCGGGGTCACTGAAGCTTTCTTT.

This chain connects TRBV4-1 to TRBJ2-7; TRBD2 might be the D (6 bases). Germline loops: CDR1 MGHRA, CDR2 YSYEKL. This CDR3 spans 16 amino acids. The V gene lost 1 base and the J gene lost 3 bases, with 16 bases spanning the gap. The CDR3 sequence: CASSQVSGTYLYEQYF. The DNA of the CDR3 is TGCGCCAGCAGCCAAGTCTCCGGGACTTACCTCTACGAGCAGTACTTC.

The rearrangement uses TRBV30 and TRBJ1-1; D perhaps matches TRBD1 (6 bases). The CDR3 has 15 amino acids. Trimming pared 1 base from V and 4 bases from J, leaving 16 bases between. Germline assignment: CDR1 GTSNPN and CDR2 SVGIG (reference sequence). The CDR3 DNA reads TGTGCCTGGAGTGGGAACGGGGGCCTCGGCACTGAAGCTTTCTTT. It encodes CAWSGNGGLGTEAFF. Supplemented by reference TRBV30 and TRBJ1-1, the full variable domain reads SQTIHQWPATLVQPVGSPLSLECTVEGTSNPNLYWYRQAAGRGLQLLFYSVGIGQISSEVPQNLSASRPQDRQFILSSKKLLLSDSGFYLCAWSGNGGLGTEAFFGQGTRLTVV.

This rearrangement joins TRBV6-6 to TRBJ1-1; 7 bases match TRBD1. The CDR3 has 13 residues. Trimming cost V 2 bases and J 7 bases; bases outside gene matches: 4. The germline V gene encodes CDR1 MNHNY and CDR2 SVGAGI (reference sequence). The CDR3 DNA reads as TGTGCCAGCAGTTACCTTGGACAGGTTGAAGCTTTCTTT. Protein sequence: CASSYLGQVEAFF.

The chain has TRBV7-2 and TRBJ1-1, with D maybe TRBD1 (5 bases). The CDR3 runs 15 residues. Looked up from germline, CDR1 is SGHTA and CDR2 is FQGNSA. The V gene lost 2 bases and the J gene lost 0 bases, with 10 bases spanning the gap. The CDR3 region is CASSLTRGVNTEAFF. CDR3 DNA sequence: TGTGCCAGCAGCTTAACCCGGGGGGTGAACACTGAAGCTTTCTTT.

V gene TRBV28 combines with J gene TRBJ2-5; perhaps TRBD2 as D (6 bases). Trimming stripped 3 bases from V and 2 bases from J, with 13 bases between. CDR3 length: 15 residues. Germline assignment: CDR1 MDHEN and CDR2 SYDVKM. This CDR3 is CASSLVGGFQETQYF. The CDR3 DNA is TGTGCCAGCAGTTTGGTTGGAGGGTTTCAAGAGACCCAGTACTTC.

V and J are TRBV11-2 and TRBJ2-7, with D maybe TRBD2 (5 bases). V was shortened by 5 bases and J by 7 bases, with 15 bases between the two germline ends. The CDR3 loop spans 13 amino acids. CDR1 is SGHAT, CDR2 FQNNGV, per germline. CDR3 sequence (DNA): TGTGCCAGCAGCCCCCGCCTGAGGGATGAGCAGTACTTC. Protein: CASSPRLRDEQYF. Variable domain in full (rest from reference TRBV11-2 and TRBJ2-7): EAGVAQSPRYKIIEKRQSVAFWCNPISGHATLYWYQQILGQGPKLLIQFQNNGVVDDSQLPKDRFSAERLKGVDSTLKIQPAKLEDSAVYLCASSPRLRDEQYFGPGTRLTVT.

The chain has TRBV27 and TRBJ2-7; D call uncertain. Trimming pared 2 bases from V and 3 bases from J, leaving 8 bases between. Germline CDR1 is MNHEY and CDR2 is SMNVEV (reference sequence). The CDR3 sequence is 13 residues long. The CDR3 is CASSLGQDYEQYF. CDR3 in DNA: TGTGCCAGCAGTTTAGGTCAGGACTACGAGCAGTACTTC.

The J gene is TRBJ2-7, the V gene TRBV6-2 or TRBV6-3; possible D gene TRBD1, 6 bases. Germline loops: CDR1 MNHEY, CDR2 SVGEGT. Trimming removed 4 bases from V and 3 bases from J, with 19 bases in between. This CDR3 is built from 16 residues. This CDR3 reads CASSFPGQTPNYEQYF. CDR3 in DNA: TGTGCCAGCAGTTTCCCGGGACAAACGCCTAACTACGAGCAGTACTTC.

This chain uses TRBV29-1 with TRBJ1-1; D might be TRBD1 (5 bases). The CDR3 has 14 residues. The germline V gene encodes CDR1 SQVTM and CDR2 ANQGSEA. Trimming removed 7 bases from V and 5 bases from J, with 20 bases in between. The CDR3 nucleotides are TGCAGCGCCCAGACTGGGGGATCGGGAACTGAAGCTTTCTTT. Its protein product is CSAQTGGSGTEAFF.

J is TRBJ2-2 and V is TRBV5-6; D gene unclear. The V end lost 4 bases, the J end lost 5 bases, and 9 bases lay between the germline ends. The CDR3 runs to 13 residues. CDR1 and CDR2 (germline): SGHDT, YYEEEE. The CDR3, as DNA: TGTGCCAGCAGCCCCCTCAGGACCGGGGAGCTGTTTTTT. This encodes CASSPLRTGELFF.

The J gene is TRBJ2-3, the V gene TRBV18; no clear D gene. V was shortened by 1 base and J by 4 bases, with 9 bases between the two germline ends. Germline V gene data show CDR1 as KGHSH and CDR2 as LQKENI. The CDR3 has 14 amino acids. This chain's CDR3 is CASSPLGGPDTQYF. DNA for the CDR3: TGTGCCAGCTCACCACTCGGCGGCCCAGATACGCAGTATTTT.

The chain is built from TRBV5-4 and TRBJ2-3; 7 positions agree with TRBD1. The length of the CDR3 is 15 residues. V trimming: 5 bases; J trimming: 6 bases; junction bases outside the gene matches: 12. CDR1 is SGHNT and CDR2 is YYREEE in the germline V gene (reference sequence). The CDR3: CASRLGMTGRDTQYF. The DNA of the CDR3 is TGTGCCAGCAGACTTGGGATGACAGGGCGGGATACGCAGTATTTT.

The chain uses TRBV6-5 and TRBJ2-2; D not certain. Germline loops: CDR1 MNHEY, CDR2 SVGAGI. The CDR3 is made up of 15 amino acids. V shed 7 bases and J shed 1 base, with 13 bases lying between them. CDR3 nucleotide sequence: TGTGCCAGCAAGGCAGTCCCTATGAACACCGGGGAGCTGTTTTTT. Translated, it gives CASKAVPMNTGELFF.